Listed here is a single TCR beta chain. The data were taken from a study of PD-1 blockade in classical Hodgkin lymphoma. The germline V and J ends were trimmed by 3 bases and 2 bases, with 6 bases remaining between them. Germline values: CDR1 MNHEY, CDR2 SMNVEV (reference sequence). The CDR3 loop spans 13 amino acids. Every patient had relapsed following autologous stem cell transplantation, and cohorts differed in brentuximab vedotin exposure. Patients reached a best response of complete response, partial response or progressive disease. TCRdb's table, derived via immunoSEQ multiplex PCR, lists solely in-frame clones and lacks some. The sample consists of some 41,000 clones, 70% to 90% of them appearing once.

This TCR came from a human donor with classical Hodgkin lymphoma. The gene calls are TRBV27 and TRBJ2-3, with D uncertain. The source material was peripheral blood mononuclear cells (PBMCs), sampled before the second cycle of nivolumab. The CDR3 is CASSLRSTDTQYF. In DNA, the CDR3 is TGTGCCAGCAGTTTGCGCTCCACAGATACGCAGTATTTT.